The 21 T cell receptor beta chains given below trace back to one sample, sequenced in a study of blood T cell repertoires in COVID-19. Sequenced by immunoSEQ multiplex PCR; TCRdb stores in-frame clones only, minus some. The sample consists of around 250,000 clones, 75% to 90% of them appearing once. Sequencing was carried out using PBMCs or T cells enriched from blood (not recorded which). All receptors come from a woman aged 45-65 years who had recovered from COVID-19.

The J gene is TRBJ1-5, the V gene TRBV2, with 7 bases fitting TRBD1. This CDR3 is 13 amino acids long. V was clipped by 6 bases and J by 6 bases; unmatched bases: 5. Germline V gene data show CDR1 as SNHLY and CDR2 as FYNNEI. CDR3 DNA sequence: TGTGCCAGCAGCGGACAGGCGGTTCAGCCCCAGCATTTT. Residues: CASSGQAVQPQHF.

The chain carries TRBV28 and TRBJ1-4; tentatively, D is TRBD1 (5 bases). Germline loops: CDR1 MDHEN, CDR2 SYDVKM. The ends were cut back, 3 bases at V and 6 bases at J, with 14 bases in the middle. This CDR3 has 15 amino acids. Written as DNA, the CDR3 is TGTGCCAGCAGTTTTCGGGGGATAGCTGATGAAAAACTGTTTTTT. This translates into CASSFRGIADEKLFF. The full variable domain, completed using reference TRBV28 and TRBJ1-4, is DVKVTQSSRYLVKRTGEKVFLECVQDMDHENMFWYRQDPGLGLRLIYFSYDVKMKEKGDIPEGYSVSREKKERFSLILESASTNQTSMYLCASSFRGIADEKLFFGSGTQLSVL.

The chain carries TRBV30 and TRBJ1-2; no clear D gene. CDR3 size: 13 residues. V was shortened by 3 bases and J by 5 bases, with 13 bases between the two germline ends. Per germline, CDR1 GTSNPN and CDR2 SVGIG (reference sequence). The CDR3 DNA reads as TGTGCCTGGAGACGAGCGGACGTTTATGGCTACACCTTC. This gives the protein CAWRRADVYGYTF.

This chain links TRBV9 with TRBJ1-1; D perhaps matches TRBD1 (5 bases). The CDR3 runs 14 residues. V was trimmed by 0 bases and J by 7 bases, leaving 13 bases between them. Germline loops: CDR1 SGDLS, CDR2 YYNGEE. The CDR3 loop reads CASSVGGTGNEAFF. Written as DNA, the CDR3 is TGTGCCAGCAGCGTAGGGGGGACTGGGAATGAAGCTTTCTTT.

The J gene is TRBJ1-5, the V gene TRBV5-1; D gene ambiguous. CDR3 length: 15 residues. Per the germline V gene, CDR1 is SGHRS and CDR2 is YFSETQ. Trimming removed 0 bases from V and 7 bases from J, with 14 bases in between. The CDR3 nucleotides read TGCGCCAGCAGCTTGGAGGGAGGTGGAGGACAGCCCCAGCATTTT. Protein: CASSLEGGGGQPQHF.

In its sample, this clone was seen a few times. The chain is built from TRBV6-5 and TRBJ2-1; D perhaps matches TRBD2 (5 bases). This CDR3 contains 15 residues. Trimming removed 1 base at V and 8 bases at J, with 15 bases between. Germline CDR1 and CDR2: MNHEY and SVGAGI. CDR3 protein: CASSYLVGSAYEQFF. The CDR3 nucleotides are TGTGCCAGCAGTTACTTAGTAGGGAGCGCCTATGAGCAGTTCTTC.

The J gene is TRBJ2-2, the V gene TRBV28, with 10 bases aligning to TRBD2. This CDR3 has 16 residues. The junction had 11 bases not matched to a gene; V was cut back by 5 bases and J by 8 bases. Germline loops: CDR1 MDHEN, CDR2 SYDVKM. CDR3 nucleotide sequence: TGTGCCAGCAGTCCCGAGCGGGAGGGCCTCCCAGGGGAGCTGTTTTTT. This translates into CASSPEREGLPGELFF.

The chain employs TRBV28 and TRBJ1-3, with 9 positions matching TRBD1. This CDR3 contains 15 residues. Per the germline V gene, CDR1 is MDHEN and CDR2 is SYDVKM. The trim removed 4 bases at V and 2 bases at J, leaving 3 bases unmatched. CDR3 protein: CASSSWTGAGNTIYF. The DNA of the CDR3 is TGTGCCAGCAGTTCGTGGACAGGGGCTGGAAACACCATATATTTT.

This rearrangement joins TRBV11-2 to TRBJ1-2; the D is unclear. V was shortened by 5 bases and J by 4 bases, with 8 bases between the two germline ends. The CDR3 runs to 12 residues. Germline CDR1 reads SGHAT; CDR2 reads FQNNGV. The CDR3 DNA follows: TGTGCCAGCAGCGAGGGATCCTATGGCTACACCTTC. Protein product: CASSEGSYGYTF.

This chain connects TRBV7-9 to TRBJ1-1, with no clear D. This CDR3 comprises 15 residues. V was pared by 3 bases and J by 1 base, with 12 bases between. CDR1 SEHNR and CDR2 FQNEAQ come from the germline V gene (reference sequence). CDR3 nucleotides: TGTGCCAGCAGCTTTCTCGGACGGGAGAACACTGAAGCTTTCTTT. This sequence encodes CASSFLGRENTEAFF.

The V call is TRBV19, the J call TRBJ2-3, with TRBD1 matching 9 bases. There are 15 residues in the CDR3. The germline gives CDR1 LNHDA, CDR2 SQIVND (reference sequence). Unmatched junction bases numbered 7, after V lost 9 bases and J lost 0 bases. CDR3 bases: TGTGCCAGCAAAGACAGGGGGTTTAGCACAGATACGCAGTATTTT. Translating gives CASKDRGFSTDTQYF.

The chain recombines TRBV3-1 (or the pseudogene TRBV3-2) with TRBJ2-3; 10 nucleotides align to TRBD2. CDR1 and CDR2 from the germline V gene are LGHDT and YNNKEL (reference sequence). This CDR3 is built from 16 residues. The trim removed 4 bases at V and 3 bases at J, leaving 7 bases unmatched. CDR3 sequence: CASSPQAGGFTDTQYF. CDR3 sequence (DNA): TGTGCCAGCAGCCCCCAAGCGGGAGGGTTTACAGATACGCAGTATTTT.

This chain links TRBV11-2 with TRBJ1-2, with a weak D call TRBD1 (6 bases). Germline loops: CDR1 SGHAT, CDR2 FQNNGV. V lost 5 bases and J 8 bases, leaving 15 bases between the germline ends. The CDR3 consists of 13 residues. The CDR3 loop reads CASSLRGQWGYTF. CDR3 in DNA: TGTGCCAGCAGCCTACGAGGACAGTGGGGCTACACCTTC.

The chain is built from TRBV15 and TRBJ2-5; D is perhaps TRBD2 (5 bases). The germline V gene encodes CDR1 LNHNV and CDR2 YYDKDF (reference sequence). This CDR3 region has 16 residues. Trimming took 2 bases from V and 4 from J, leaving 17 bases between them. The CDR3 region is CATSRLVGSPRETQYF. The CDR3 coding sequence is TGTGCCACCAGCAGACTTGTGGGGAGCCCCAGAGAGACCCAGTACTTC.

The V and J genes are TRBV2 and TRBJ2-3; 9 nucleotides match TRBD2. CDR3 length: 15 amino acids. Germline CDR1 reads SNHLY; CDR2 reads FYNNEI. J lost 3 bases, V lost 5 bases, and 6 bases had no gene match. CDR3 residues: CASSTLAGLTDTQYF. The CDR3, as DNA: TGTGCCAGCAGTACCCTAGCGGGATTAACAGATACGCAGTATTTT.

The chain recombines TRBV3-1 (or the pseudogene TRBV3-2) with TRBJ1-1; D is possibly TRBD1 (5 bases). V lost 4 bases and J lost 1, with 13 bases in between. Germline V gene lookup returns CDR1 LGHDT and CDR2 YNNKEL (reference sequence). The CDR3 is 15 amino acids. In DNA, the CDR3 is TGTGCCAGCAGCCGCCAGGGCTCTCCGAACACTGAAGCTTTCTTT. It yields the protein CASSRQGSPNTEAFF.

The chain employs TRBV7-9 and TRBJ1-6; D gene ambiguous. The CDR3 has 13 amino acids. Germline loops: CDR1 SEHNR, CDR2 FQNEAQ (reference sequence). The V gene lost 3 bases and the J gene lost 8 bases, with 8 bases spanning the gap. The CDR3 spells CASSFGMDSPLHF. In nucleotides, the CDR3 is TGTGCCAGCAGCTTCGGGATGGATTCACCCCTCCACTTT.

CDR3 nucleotide sequence: TGTGCTAGTGGTTTTAGTAGCGGGACCCAGCATTTT. Protein: CASGFSSGTQHF. This chain joins TRBV12-5 and TRBJ1-5; no clear D. Trimming stripped 3 bases from V and 11 bases from J, with 11 bases between. Germline V gene data show CDR1 as LGHNT and CDR2 as FRNRAP. This CDR3 is 12 amino acids long. The whole variable domain, filled in from reference TRBV12-5 and TRBJ1-5, reads DARVTQTPRHKVTEMGQEVTMRCQPILGHNTVFWYRQTMMQGLELLAYFRNRAPLDDSGMPKDRFSAEMPDATLATLKIQPSEPRDSAVYFCASGFSSGTQHFGDGTRLSIL.

The chain is built from TRBV3-1 (or the pseudogene TRBV3-2) and TRBJ2-3; the D is unclear. CDR1 is LGHDT, CDR2 YNNKEL, per germline (reference sequence). V was shortened by 3 bases and J by 4 bases, with 5 bases between the two germline ends. The CDR3 loop spans 12 amino acids. The CDR3, as DNA: TGTGCCAGCAGCCACCACTCAGATACGCAGTATTTT. Its protein product is CASSHHSDTQYF.

The chain joins TRBV5-1 to TRBJ2-3; weak D call: TRBD2 (6 bases). Looked up from germline, CDR1 is SGHRS and CDR2 is YFSETQ. The CDR3 spans 17 residues. Trimming left V 2 bases short and J 5 bases short, with 21 bases between. CDR3 coding DNA: TGCGCCAGCAGCTTCGGCGGGACCCCGGAATTGGGAGATACGCAGTATTTT. Protein product: CASSFGGTPELGDTQYF.

This chain uses TRBV6-5 with TRBJ1-1, with D possibly matching TRBD1 (5 bases). Germline V gene sequence: CDR1 MNHEY, CDR2 SVGAGI. With 2 bases removed from V and 5 bases from J, the gap between germline ends came to 9 bases. CDR3 size: 13 residues. CDR3 loop: CASSYRGRTEAFF. The CDR3 DNA reads as TGTGCCAGCAGTTACAGGGGCCGTACTGAAGCTTTCTTT.